The clone carrying this TCR beta chain was seen just once. The sample originates from a study of blood T cell repertoires in COVID-19. Overall study: Samples came from the United States, Italy and Spain, spanning acute and convalescent COVID-19.

J was trimmed by 12 bases and V by 1 base; bases with no gene match: 10. The CDR3 sequence is 16 residues long. Looked up from germline, CDR1 is LNHDA and CDR2 is SQIVND (reference sequence). In the original processing: By means of reference gene primer amplification, nucleated cell counts were estimated. Sequenced by immunoSEQ multiplex PCR; TCRdb stores in-frame clones only, minus some. That table furnishes V, J and clone size, whereas the DNA furnished D and trimming. The table lists about 250,000 clones, 80% to 85% of them singletons. V is TRBV19 and J is TRBJ2-3; 13 bases map to TRBD2. The sample comprised peripheral blood. This clonotype originated in a man aged 50-60 years with active or convalescent COVID-19. The CDR3 spells CASSIAAGTSGTIQYF. DNA for the CDR3: TGTGCCAGTAGTATAGCTGCCGGGACTAGCGGGACTATTCAGTATTTT.